Below, one T cell receptor (beta chain) is given with its context. This clone's antigen is unknown. Base qualities are not provided; no much larger clone lies one nucleotide away. The time point label, read with the paper, signifies: baseline pretreatment blood. The treatment or condition label of this sample denotes: 15 Gy SBRT to primary tumor, nephrectomy 4 weeks later. Serial peripheral blood from radiation-treated patients was sampled at baseline, 2 weeks and 4 weeks after SBRT to track tumor-enriched clonotypes. Every patient had renal cell carcinoma of clear cell pathology. The QIAamp DNA Blood Mini Kit (Qiagen) was used to prepare genomic DNA for TCR sequencing. Only samples passing all quality control checks were included in the analyses. Following the manufacturer's recommendations, the immunoSEQ kit was used to generate TCR beta libraries from genomic DNA. Library preparation used a first multiplex PCR with proprietary primers, then a second PCR adding unique barcodes, with bead cleanups after each round. A kit-provided positive control reaction and a negative control reaction were included in every sample batch. The final libraries underwent checking on an Agilent 4200 TapeStation D1000 ScreenTape, volumetric pooling, and quantification by qPCR. Sequencing was performed on an Illumina NextSeq500 using a MidOutput 150-cycle cartridge, with 156 Read1 cycles, 15 Index1 cycles, and the kit custom primers. The pooled library was loaded at 1.0 pM, and around 18% PhiX control was spiked in. Per the original workflow: Vendor-processed data were analyzed in R, with a clonotype defined as all T cells sharing the same CDR3 nucleotide sequence. In the clone abundance analyses, frequencies in each sample were normalized to that sample's 10,000 most abundant clones. Before analysis, public T cell clones were removed, and these numbered fewer than six per sample on average. An abundance difference of at least 32-fold between compartments was the criterion for calling clonotypes tumor-enriched or baseline blood-enriched. A beta-binomial differential abundance model was applied to find clonotypes that expanded or contracted between blood time points. The Baroni-Urbani and Buser coefficient was used to measure tumor-blood repertoire similarity, and groups were compared with two-tailed Wilcoxon tests in R. In its TCRdb copy, this immuneACCESS table keeps in-frame sequences only and misses some clones. Where compared with another copy, unresolved V genes explain less than half of these, and the others have no known cause. That table supplies the V and J calls and clone size; D and trimming were determined from the DNA. The sample table records approximately 120,000 clones; roughly 80% of these occur just once. In total, the top ten clones hold around 3% of the sample.

This sample is drawn from a study of radiation and T cells in renal cell carcinoma (dated by TCRdb to the early 2020s). As for the study more broadly: The samples were obtained from a clinical trial, where primary renal cell carcinomas were treated with 15 Gy stereotactic body radiation therapy and then removed by nephrectomy 4 weeks afterward. In total, approximately 53 samples, comprising roughly 25 tumors and around 27 peripheral blood samples, were subjected to TCR beta sequencing. A total of roughly 4 million unique CDR3 nucleotide sequences, encoding around 2.7 million unique CDR3 amino acid sequences, were found across all 50 or so samples.

The CDR3 goes from the cysteine to the phenylalanine over 16 residues. Here the CDR3 DNA is all that survives: 48 bases in frame from base 1. The germline V gene provides CDR1 KGHSH and CDR2 LQKENI. V is cut by 6 bases and J by 9 bases, and the space between the germline ends is 26 bases. The paper as a whole reports these results and caveats: In blood, the top tumor clonotypes increased from baseline to 2 weeks after radiation and then shrank by 4 weeks, which suggests a temporary expansion of tumor-resident clones. No pretreatment tumor biopsies were available, so the baseline intratumoral presence of clonotypes could not be determined. Dynamics of the blood repertoire were not tracked past 4 weeks after treatment. The single-armed trial design could not address effects of radiation dose or scheduling on the TCR repertoire.

The receptor chain draws on TRBV18 and TRBJ1-1; the D gene cannot be resolved reliably. The sequence came from a woman aged 55-69 years with renal cell carcinoma. The material was blood, obtained from a patient whose treatment included radiotherapy and nephrectomy. The CDR3 loop reads CASSRPGMSKDLQAFF. The sequenced DNA is TGTGCCAGCTCTCGGCCCGGCATGTCTAAGGACCTGCAAGCTTTCTTT.